The 12 T cell receptor beta chains reported below all come from one sample, sequenced in a study of cytomegalovirus exposure and HLA in healthy donors. The primer mix had 60 Vbeta and 13 Jbeta primers. Here immunoSEQ multiplex PCR was the method, and the copy in TCRdb shows in-frame clones only, minus some. The table records about 130,000 clones, about 10% of them present only once. Specimen: PBMCs. Receptors originate from a man aged 45-60 years in good health and CMV-seronegative.

In this sample, this clone turned up a few times. The V call is TRBV14, the J call TRBJ1-2, with TRBD1 matching over 9 bases. The CDR3 extends over 15 amino acids. Per germline, CDR1 SGHDN and CDR2 FVKESK. The V gene end was trimmed by 5 bases and the J gene end by 2 bases; junction bases not matched to a gene: 6. The CDR3 coding sequence is TGTGCCAGCAGCTCACCGGGACAGGGCAACTATGGCTACACCTTC. It specifies CASSSPGQGNYGYTF.

In its sample, this clone was seen a few times. This rearrangement joins TRBV28 to TRBJ2-1, with 7 bases identical to TRBD1. This CDR3 is 14 amino acids long. From germline, CDR1 is MDHEN and CDR2 SYDVKM. V was pared by 7 bases and J by 7 bases, with 10 bases of the junction left unmatched. CDR3 loop: CASTLDRVGNEQFF. Written as DNA, the CDR3 is TGTGCCAGCACCCTTGACAGGGTAGGAAATGAGCAGTTCTTC.

The chain carries TRBV29-1 and TRBJ1-2, with TRBD1 identical over 10 bases. The V gene's germline CDR1 is SQVTM and CDR2 ANQGSEA. Trimming at V came to 7 bases and at J to 8 bases, leaving 7 bases not matched to a gene. The CDR3 loop spans 12 amino acids. The CDR3 reads CSAKGTGAGYTF. DNA of the CDR3: TGCAGCGCCAAGGGGACAGGGGCCGGCTACACCTTC.

This clone was seen only a few times. J is TRBJ1-2 and V is TRBV5-1; 10 bases align to TRBD1. This CDR3 is 17 amino acids long. Germline trimming cut 0 bases from V and 2 bases from J; bases unmatched to any gene: 7. Germline lookup yields CDR1 SGHRS and CDR2 YFSETQ. CDR3 nucleotides: TGCGCCAGCAGCTTGGCCTCGACAGGGGGCGCGAACTATGGCTACACCTTC. Amino acid sequence: CASSLASTGGANYGYTF.

This clone was seen a handful of times. This chain uses TRBV6-5 with TRBJ1-6; 9 bases align to TRBD1. In germline, CDR1 is MNHEY, CDR2 SVGAGI. The CDR3 sequence is 15 residues long. With 0 bases clipped from V and 9 bases from J, the junction kept 3 bases outside the gene matches. CDR3 DNA sequence: TGTGCCAGCAGTTACTCGGGACAGGGTTCTTCACCCCTCCACTTT. Its protein product is CASSYSGQGSSPLHF.

A few counts support this clone. The chain uses TRBV7-9 and TRBJ2-1; 14 positions agree with TRBD2. Germline CDR1 and CDR2: SEHNR and FQNEAQ (reference sequence). The CDR3 spans 16 residues. V was pared by 4 bases and J by 7 bases, with 6 bases of the junction left unmatched. As DNA, the CDR3 is TGTGCCAGCAGCTCCCCAGGACTAGCGGGGGGAAATGAGCAGTTCTTC. Protein product: CASSSPGLAGGNEQFF.

This clone was seen a few times. CDR3 protein: CAWSTMGGGGSTDTQYF. CDR3 bases: TGTGCCTGGAGCACAATGGGGGGGGGCGGAAGCACAGATACGCAGTATTTT. The chain links TRBV30 to TRBJ2-3, with D possibly TRBD2 on 7 matching bases. The CDR3 runs 17 residues. CDR1 is GTSNPN and CDR2 is SVGIG in the germline V gene (reference sequence). The V end was cut by 3 bases, the J end by 0 bases, with 19 bases between. Combining the CDR3 with reference TRBV30 and TRBJ2-3 gives the whole variable domain SQTIHQWPATLVQPVGSPLSLECTVEGTSNPNLYWYRQAAGRGLQLLFYSVGIGQISSEVPQNLSASRPQDRQFILSSKKLLLSDSGFYLCAWSTMGGGGSTDTQYFGPGTRLTVL.

The sample holds a few counts of this clone. J is TRBJ1-2 and V is TRBV5-4, with TRBD1 matching over 8 bases. The trim removed 5 bases at V and 7 bases at J, leaving 10 bases unmatched. The CDR3 totals 14 residues. Germline values: CDR1 SGHNT, CDR2 YYREEE (reference sequence). The DNA for the CDR3 is TGTGCCAGCAGTTTTTATGGGACAGGTTTTGGCTACACCTTC. Its translation: CASSFYGTGFGYTF.

This clone was seen only a few times. This chain links TRBV5-1 with TRBJ2-5; 11 nucleotides line up with TRBD2. CDR3 length equals 17 residues. V shed 3 bases and J 3 bases; nucleotides not matched to a gene: 10. CDR1 and CDR2 from the germline V gene are SGHRS and YFSETQ. CDR3 in amino acids: CASSSARASGGKETQYF. CDR3 in DNA: TGCGCCAGCAGCTCGGCTAGGGCTAGCGGGGGGAAAGAGACCCAGTACTTC. The whole variable domain, filled in from reference TRBV5-1 and TRBJ2-5, reads KAGVTQTPRYLIKTRGQQVTLSCSPISGHRSVSWYQQTPGQGLQFLFEYFSETQRNKGNFPGRFSGRQFSNSRSEMNVSTLELGDSALYLCASSSARASGGKETQYFGPGTRLLVL.

This clone was detected only a few times. This rearrangement joins TRBV19 to TRBJ2-7, with TRBD1 identical over 8 bases. The trim removed 5 bases at V and 5 bases at J, leaving 8 bases unmatched. The CDR3 sequence is 14 residues long. CDR1 is LNHDA, CDR2 SQIVND, per germline (reference sequence). Written as DNA, the CDR3 is TGTGCCAGTAGTCAGGGGGCCAAGGTGAACGAGCAGTACTTC. Translated, it gives CASSQGAKVNEQYF.

This clone was seen more than once but under ten times. The gene calls are TRBV27 and TRBJ2-6; 7 nucleotides line up with TRBD1. The CDR3 runs to 16 residues. CDR1 MNHEY and CDR2 SMNVEV come from the germline V gene (reference sequence). V lost 4 bases, J lost 1 base, and 4 bases stayed unmatched. CDR3 in amino acids: CASSSFRGSGANVLTF. The CDR3 coding sequence is TGTGCCAGCAGTTCTTTCAGGGGGTCTGGGGCCAACGTCCTGACTTTC.

This clone has a handful of counts. The CDR3: CASSADSDQPQHF. CDR3 sequence (DNA): TGCGCCAGCAGCGCGGACAGTGATCAGCCCCAGCATTTT. The chain couples TRBV5-1 to TRBJ1-5; weak D call: TRBD1 (6 bases). V lost 4 bases, J lost 5 bases, and 10 bases lay in between. The CDR3 sequence is 13 residues long. Germline CDR1 is SGHRS and CDR2 is YFSETQ.